The 11 T cell receptor beta chains in this list originate from one sample, sequenced in a study of spatial heterogeneity in lung cancer. What these receptors recognize is not known. Study-level points and caveats: It was found that expanded intratumoral alpha and beta TCR counts tracked tumor mutation counts.

MiXCR was run by TCRdb on the 5' RACE reads, yielding one entry per CDR3 protein. This table has some 4,800 distinct CDR3 sequences, over 10% appearing once. Specified time point: sample taken at primary tumor resection. The sample was lung tumor tissue, taken at surgery. The receptors here all came from a male donor with early-stage non-small cell lung cancer.

This chain joins TRBV7-6 and TRBJ1-3; D ambiguous. Germline values: CDR1 SGHVS, CDR2 FNYEAQ. The CDR3 is 16 residues long. V was shortened by 5 bases and J by 0 bases, with 14 bases between the two germline ends. The CDR3 sequence: CASSQTAGASGNTIYF. The CDR3, as DNA: TGTGCCAGCAGCCAGACTGCAGGCGCCTCTGGAAACACCATATATTTT.

This clonotype has at least ten counts. This sequence joins TRBV6-5 and TRBJ2-7, with D unclear. The V end lost 2 bases, the J end lost 0 bases, and 14 bases lay between the germline ends. The V gene's germline CDR1 is MNHEY and CDR2 SVGAGI. The CDR3 sequence is 16 residues long. As DNA, the CDR3 is TGTGCCAGCAGTTACGCGACGGGTGGAGTCTCCTACGAGCAGTACTTC. It encodes CASSYATGGVSYEQYF.

This clonotype was detected ten times or more. This chain uses TRBV20-1 with TRBJ2-1; D is unclear. This CDR3 has 11 amino acids. Germline V lookup: CDR1 DFQATT, CDR2 SNEGSKA (reference sequence). The V and J ends lost 4 bases and 8 bases respectively, with 9 bases between them. The CDR3 loop reads CSATGVDEQFF. The DNA for the CDR3 is TGCAGTGCTACGGGTGTCGATGAGCAGTTCTTC.

The table lists this clonotype with a few counts. This chain connects TRBV12-3 or TRBV12-4 to TRBJ2-7; tentative D call: TRBD1 (5 bases). The CDR3 loop spans 13 amino acids. Trimming pared 3 bases from V and 6 bases from J, leaving 12 bases between. CDR3 amino acids: CASSLGQAGEQYF. The CDR3 region has the DNA TGTGCCAGCAGTTTGGGGCAGGCCGGCGAGCAGTACTTC.

There are many counts of this clonotype. The chain is built from TRBV29-1 and TRBJ2-3, with 8 positions matching TRBD1. The CDR3 totals 14 residues. The V gene's germline CDR1 is SQVTM and CDR2 ANQGSEA. The V segment lost 6 bases and the J segment 0 bases; nucleotides outside the gene matches: 5. CDR3 nucleotide sequence: TGCAGCGTCGCCAGGGGGCCCAGCACAGATACGCAGTATTTT. Its protein is CSVARGPSTDTQYF.

This clonotype is large by share. The V and J genes are TRBV7-3 and TRBJ1-5; no reliable D call. The CDR3 is 13 residues long. CDR1 and CDR2 from the germline V gene are SGHTA and FQGTGA. Trimming took 3 bases from V and 3 from J, leaving 6 bases between them. This chain's CDR3 is CASSFGDNQPQHF. DNA of the CDR3: TGTGCCAGCAGCTTTGGGGACAATCAGCCCCAGCATTTT.

In this sample, this clonotype is large. The chain couples TRBV7-8 to TRBJ2-2, with 7 bases that match TRBD1. CDR3 length: 15 amino acids. CDR1 is SGHVS, CDR2 FQNEAQ, per germline. V lost 4 bases, J lost 1 base, and 3 bases stayed unmatched. CDR3 sequence (DNA): TGTGCCAGCAGCTCTTGGACAGGGAACACCGGGGAGCTGTTTTTT. Translation: CASSSWTGNTGELFF.

This clonotype was detected ten times or more. This chain uses TRBV27 with TRBJ2-1; 8 nucleotides agree with TRBD1. There are 11 residues in the CDR3. CDR1 and CDR2 from the germline V gene are MNHEY and SMNVEV (reference sequence). With V trimmed by 10 bases and J by 8 bases, 4 bases remained unmatched. DNA of the CDR3: TGTGCCACCGAACAGGGGGATGAGCAGTTCTTC. This gives the protein CATEQGDEQFF.

This clonotype ranks as medium-sized. The V and J genes are TRBV19 and TRBJ2-5; 8 bases match TRBD1. This CDR3 is 15 amino acids long. V lost 3 bases and J lost 4; bases outside the gene matches: 7. Germline loops: CDR1 LNHDA, CDR2 SQIVND (reference sequence). CDR3: CASSIPPGGIETQYF. The CDR3 DNA reads TGTGCCAGTAGTATCCCGCCAGGGGGCATAGAGACCCAGTACTTC.

This clonotype is termed medium-sized. The gene calls are TRBV10-3 and TRBJ2-7, with D unclear. The germline CDR1 and CDR2 sequences are ENHRY and SYGVKD. The CDR3 is 15 amino acids. Trimming shortened V by 0 bases and J by 1 base, and 10 bases separated the two germline ends. The CDR3: CAISESMIRSYEQYF. In nucleotides, the CDR3 is TGTGCCATCAGTGAGTCGATGATCCGGTCCTACGAGCAGTACTTC.

This clonotype was seen ten or more times. The chain is built from TRBV27 and TRBJ2-7; 8 nucleotides match TRBD2. The CDR3 consists of 15 residues. The germline gives CDR1 MNHEY, CDR2 SMNVEV (reference sequence). With 2 bases clipped from V and 4 bases from J, the junction kept 7 bases outside the gene matches. DNA for the CDR3: TGTGCCAGCAGTTTAGGGGCTAGCGGGCGATACGAGCAGTACTTC. Amino acids: CASSLGASGRYEQYF.